These 29 T cell receptor beta chains were sequenced from one sample in a study of blood T cells in healthy people across ages. Then a second PCR, running roughly 6 to 11 cycles, was carried out with a sample-barcoded 5' primer and a J-beta primer mix. TCRdb itself ran the 5' RACE reads through MiXCR, one entry per CDR3 protein. The repertoire holds roughly 650,000 distinct CDR3 sequences, with roughly 30% as singletons. Sequencing was carried out using blood. These receptors all stem from a woman of 80 years or more in good health.

V is TRBV21-1 and J is TRBJ1-1; TRBD1, the D gene given by the table, was not confirmed from the DNA. TRBV21-1 is tagged as a pseudogene. This CDR3 has 13 residues. The CDR3 here is CASKGQGNTEAFF. As DNA, the CDR3 is TGTGCCAGCAAGGGACAGGGGAACACCGAAGCTTTCTTT.

The rearrangement uses TRBV6-6 and TRBJ2-3; TRBD1 agrees at 9 bases. The CDR3 contains 14 residues. Trimming cost V 2 bases and J 7 bases; bases outside gene matches: 4. Germline V gene lookup returns CDR1 MNHNY and CDR2 SVGAGI (reference sequence). The CDR3: CASSYDRGGNTQYF. The CDR3 DNA sequence: TGTGCCAGCAGTTACGACAGGGGGGGAAATACGCAGTATTTT.

This rearrangement joins TRBV29-1 to TRBJ1-1, with D hard to call. The CDR3 spans 13 residues. Germline V gene lookup returns CDR1 SQVTM and CDR2 ANQGSEA. V was clipped by 2 bases and J by 1 base, with 8 bases between them. CDR3 in amino acids: CSVELWGNTEAFF. The DNA of the CDR3 is TGCAGCGTTGAATTGTGGGGGAACACTGAAGCTTTCTTT.

This chain links TRBV5-5 with TRBJ1-5, with TRBD1 matching over 8 bases. V lost 10 bases to trimming and J lost 1 base; unmatched junction nucleotides: 10. CDR3 length equals 15 residues. Looked up from germline, CDR1 is SGHKS and CDR2 is YYEKEE (reference sequence). In DNA, the CDR3 is TGTGCCGGCTCATGGACAGGGACAAGCAATCAGCCCCAGCATTTT. Amino acid sequence: CAGSWTGTSNQPQHF. Based on the CDR3 plus reference TRBV5-5 and TRBJ1-5, the full variable domain is DAGVTQSPTHLIKTRGQQVTLRCSPISGHKSVSWYQQVLGQGPQFIFQYYEKEERGRGNFPDRFSARQFPNYSSELNVNALLLGDSALYLCAGSWTGTSNQPQHFGDGTRLSIL.

The chain links TRBV20-1 to TRBJ2-3, with D perhaps TRBD2 (6 bases). Deletions cut 5 bases from V and 3 bases from J, with 15 bases between. This CDR3 contains 14 residues. The V gene's germline CDR1 is DFQATT and CDR2 SNEGSKA (reference sequence). CDR3 residues: CSAGVRGRTDTQYF. CDR3 in DNA: TGCAGTGCTGGGGTGCGGGGTCGGACAGATACGCAGTATTTT.

This clonotype occurred many times. The chain couples TRBV4-2 to TRBJ2-3; 9 nucleotides agree with TRBD2. The CDR3 has 16 amino acids. The germline CDR1 and CDR2 sequences are LGHNA and YNFKEQ. V lost 4 bases to trimming and J lost 2 bases; unmatched junction nucleotides: 7. CDR3 bases: TGTGCCAGCAGCCGTTTACTAGCGGGCCCCACAGATACGCAGTATTTT. Encoded protein: CASSRLLAGPTDTQYF.

This clonotype was recorded at least ten times. V is TRBV7-3 and J is TRBJ2-3, with D perhaps matching TRBD1 or TRBD2 (6 bases each). Looked up from germline, CDR1 is SGHTA and CDR2 is FQGTGA. The CDR3 sequence is 17 residues long. Between the trimmed V and J ends, which lost 0 bases and 0 bases, there was a span of 13 bases. CDR3 protein: CASSLTGAGSSTDTQYF. The CDR3 region has the DNA TGTGCCAGCAGCTTAACGGGGGCGGGGAGTAGCACAGATACGCAGTATTTT.

The rearrangement joins TRBV20-1 to TRBJ2-7; 13 bases line up with TRBD2. Germline CDR1 DFQATT, CDR2 SNEGSKA (reference sequence). The J segment lost 2 bases and the V segment lost 5 bases, leaving 12 bases of the junction unmatched. The CDR3 totals 17 residues. The CDR3 DNA reads TGCAGTGCTGGCGGACTAGCGGGGGTTTTCAAGACCTACGAGCAGTACTTC. Residues: CSAGGLAGVFKTYEQYF.

The V gene is TRBV7-3, the J gene TRBJ2-1; 9 nucleotides match TRBD2. The trim removed 2 bases at V and 6 bases at J, leaving 8 bases unmatched. The CDR3 consists of 16 residues. Germline V gene data show CDR1 as SGHTA and CDR2 as FQGTGA. CDR3 nucleotide sequence: TGTGCCAGCAGCTTAGGAGGGGCGGGGGGGATCAATGAGCAGTTCTTC. This gives the protein CASSLGGAGGINEQFF.

This clonotype was seen many times. The gene calls are TRBV7-6 and TRBJ2-5; 7 positions agree with TRBD1. V lost 1 base and J lost 6; bases outside the gene matches: 11. The germline CDR1 and CDR2 sequences are SGHVS and FNYEAQ. The CDR3 totals 16 residues. The CDR3 spells CASSLGGGEVGKTQYF. CDR3 DNA sequence: TGTGCCAGCAGCTTAGGAGGGGGCGAAGTTGGGAAGACCCAGTACTTC.

The chain is built from TRBV10-3 and TRBJ1-1; tentative D call: TRBD1 (6 bases). Germline V gene data show CDR1 as ENHRY and CDR2 as SYGVKD. V was clipped by 5 bases and J by 2 bases, with 9 bases between them. The CDR3 runs to 13 residues. CDR3 in DNA: TGTGCCATCAGTTCAGGGGCAAACACTGAAGCTTTCTTT. This sequence encodes CAISSGANTEAFF.

This clonotype was seen repeatedly, ten times or more. The chain couples TRBV6-1 to TRBJ1-2, with a possible D match to TRBD1 (6 bases). Trimming pared 5 bases from V and 7 bases from J, leaving 20 bases between. CDR1 and CDR2 (germline): MNHNS, SASEGT. The CDR3 consists of 15 residues. CDR3 region: CASSKHRAPGGGYTF. The CDR3 DNA reads TGTGCCAGCAGTAAACACAGGGCCCCAGGAGGTGGCTACACCTTC.

This clonotype has at least ten counts. V gene TRBV20-1 combines with J gene TRBJ2-5; D could derive from TRBD1 or TRBD2 (6 bases each). Germline values: CDR1 DFQATT, CDR2 SNEGSKA (reference sequence). Trimming removed 5 bases from V and 5 bases from J, with 21 bases in between. The CDR3 is 15 amino acids. CDR3 nucleotide sequence: TGCAGTGCTTACCCCATCCCCCGGGGGCGGGAGACCCAGTACTTC. This encodes CSAYPIPRGRETQYF.

The chain combines TRBV6-1 with TRBJ2-4; D might be TRBD2 (7 bases). V lost 6 bases, J lost 0 bases, and 21 bases lay in between. The CDR3 runs 18 residues. CDR1 and CDR2 from the germline V gene are MNHNS and SASEGT. In nucleotides, the CDR3 is TGTGCCAGCAGGAGGGGGGGGTCCGCGCCGATAGCCAAAAACATTCAGTACTTC. It translates to CASRRGGSAPIAKNIQYF.

This clonotype was counted between two and nine times. This rearrangement joins TRBV30 to TRBJ2-7, with 8 bases aligning to TRBD1. The germline V gene encodes CDR1 GTSNPN and CDR2 SVGIG (reference sequence). V gave up 2 bases and J gave up 2 bases; unmatched junction bases: 14. This CDR3 has 17 amino acids. In DNA, the CDR3 is TGTGCCTGGAGTCCTTCCCCCGGACAGGGTAACCCCTACGAGCAGTACTTC. Amino acid sequence: CAWSPSPGQGNPYEQYF.

The chain uses TRBV2 and TRBJ2-3; D may correspond to TRBD1 or TRBD2 (5 bases each). V was cut by 4 bases and J by 2 bases, with 10 bases left in between. The CDR3 loop spans 14 amino acids. Germline lookup yields CDR1 SNHLY and CDR2 FYNNEI. CDR3 sequence: CASSVMGDTDTQYF. CDR3 bases: TGTGCCAGCAGTGTAATGGGGGACACAGATACGCAGTATTTT.

Ten or more counts support this clonotype. The rearrangement links TRBV7-2 to TRBJ2-3; no reliable D call. The CDR3 extends over 15 amino acids. Trimming stripped 1 base from V and 4 bases from J, with 12 bases between. The germline V gene encodes CDR1 SGHTA and CDR2 FQGNSA. CDR3 sequence reads: CASSLDFDGADTQYF. The CDR3 DNA reads TGTGCCAGCAGCTTAGATTTCGACGGAGCAGATACGCAGTATTTT.

This clonotype came up many times. The genes are TRBV27 and TRBJ1-2; possibly TRBD1 for D (5 bases). Per germline, CDR1 MNHEY and CDR2 SMNVEV (reference sequence). The CDR3 loop spans 17 amino acids. V lost 5 bases, J lost 4 bases, and 23 bases lay in between. CDR3 DNA sequence: TGTGCCAGCAGTCCCCGAAACCCAACGACAGCGAGCTATGGCTACACCTTC. It specifies CASSPRNPTTASYGYTF.

This clonotype was counted at least ten times. The rearrangement joins TRBV5-1 to TRBJ1-2; 10 bases fit TRBD1. The CDR3 loop spans 15 amino acids. Germline CDR1 is SGHRS and CDR2 is YFSETQ. V dropped 4 bases and J dropped 6; count of bases not matched to a gene: 9. The CDR3 reads CASSASVGQGDGYTF. The CDR3 DNA sequence: TGCGCCAGCAGCGCTTCGGTAGGACAGGGGGATGGCTACACCTTC.

V is TRBV6-1 and J is TRBJ2-7; 7 nucleotides match TRBD2. The trim removed 11 bases at V and 2 bases at J, leaving 15 bases unmatched. The CDR3 sequence is 15 residues long. The V gene's germline CDR1 is MNHNS and CDR2 SASEGT. The CDR3: CASQAGPRGAYEQYF. In DNA form, the CDR3 reads TGTGCCTCCCAAGCGGGACCTCGAGGGGCCTACGAGCAGTACTTC.

V usage is TRBV4-1 and J usage is TRBJ2-7; the D gene is possibly TRBD2 (5 bases). This CDR3 has 14 amino acids. Trimming removed 0 bases at V and 7 bases at J, with 13 bases between. Germline V lookup: CDR1 MGHRA, CDR2 YSYEKL. For the CDR3, the DNA is TGCGCCAGCAGCCAAGAAGGAGGCAGCGGAGAGCAGTACTTC. It translates to CASSQEGGSGEQYF.

This clonotype was detected ten times or more. The chain combines TRBV7-2 with TRBJ2-4, with 7 bases lining up with TRBD2. The assigned J gene may be wrong: the sequence end matches TRBJ2-7 better. The CDR3 extends over 17 amino acids. Germline CDR1 is SGHTA and CDR2 is FQGNSA. Here the CDR3 DNA reads TGTGCCAGCAGCTTAGTGGGGGGGGGAGGGGCGCGTAGCGAGCAGTACTTC. Translation: CASSLVGGGGARSEQYF.

V is TRBV10-3 and J is TRBJ1-6, with a tentative D call TRBD1 (6 bases). Trimming shortened V by 10 bases and J by 1 base, and 14 bases separated the two germline ends. Germline V CDR1 and CDR2: ENHRY, SYGVKD. The CDR3 totals 15 residues. The CDR3 DNA reads TGTGCCACCAGGGGTGTAGGGTCCTATAATTCACCCCTCCACTTT. Its protein product is CATRGVGSYNSPLHF.

The chain couples TRBV20-1 to TRBJ2-6; D may correspond to TRBD1 or TRBD2 (5 bases each). V lost 1 base and J 2 bases, leaving 15 bases between the germline ends. This CDR3 comprises 17 residues. Germline CDR1 DFQATT, CDR2 SNEGSKA (reference sequence). In DNA form, the CDR3 reads TGCAGTGCTAGAGGCCCAGGGAGATCGCCTGGGGCCAACGTCCTGACTTTC. Protein sequence: CSARGPGRSPGANVLTF.

To note about this clonotype: A much larger clone lies a single base off, so this may be a read error. The rearrangement joins TRBV27 to TRBJ2-5; D is ambiguous. CDR3 length equals 11 residues. The V end lost 2 bases, the J end lost 11 bases, and 9 bases lay between the germline ends. The germline gives CDR1 MNHEY, CDR2 SMNVEV (reference sequence). The CDR3: CASSLRFQQYF. In DNA form, the CDR3 reads TGTGCCAGCAGTTTAAGGTTCCAACAGTACTTC.

A word on this clonotype: A much bigger clone sits one base away, suggesting this may be a read error. The V and J genes are TRBV7-2 and TRBJ1-1; 9 nucleotides match TRBD1. V was pared by 4 bases and J by 11 bases, with 11 bases of the junction left unmatched. Per the germline V gene, CDR1 is SGHTA and CDR2 is FQGNSA. CDR3 length: 14 amino acids. CDR3 sequence (DNA): TGTGCCAGCAGCTGGAGGATTACAGGGGGCGGTGCTTTCTTT. This codes for CASSWRITGGGAFF.

For this clonotype: This may be a read error: a much more frequent sequence differs by one nucleotide. The chain has TRBV10-3 and TRBJ2-1; the D gene is possibly TRBD2 (6 bases). The J call is in doubt because the DNA end fits TRBJ2-7 better. The CDR3 spans 13 residues. The V gene's germline CDR1 is ENHRY and CDR2 SYGVKD. Here the CDR3 DNA reads TGTGCCGCGCGGGACTCCTCCTACAATGAGCAGTACTTC. Translated: CAARDSSYNEQYF.

This clonotype was seen many times. The V gene is TRBV29-1, the J gene TRBJ2-5, with TRBD2 identical over 11 bases. Germline CDR1 is SQVTM and CDR2 is ANQGSEA. Trimming cost V 5 bases and J 5 bases; bases outside gene matches: 7. CDR3 size: 14 residues. This CDR3 reads CSVFSGGALETQYF. CDR3 coding DNA: TGCAGCGTTTTTAGCGGGGGGGCGCTGGAGACCCAGTACTTC.

Many counts were recorded for this clonotype. CDR3: CSARDLSGANVLTF. CDR3 coding DNA: TGCAGTGCTAGAGACCTCTCTGGGGCCAACGTCCTGACTTTC. The chain employs TRBV20-1 and TRBJ2-6; no reliable D call. CDR3 length equals 14 residues. Trimming removed 0 bases from V and 0 bases from J, with 3 bases in between. The germline V gene has CDR1 DFQATT and CDR2 SNEGSKA (reference sequence).